Below, 23 T cell receptor beta chains from the same sample are listed, as sequenced in a study of blood T cell repertoires in COVID-19. Libraries were prepared by immunoSEQ multiplex PCR; TCRdb keeps only in-frame clonotypes and omits some of them. This sample has around 50,000 clones, with roughly 90% found just once. The specimen sequenced was peripheral blood. The receptors here all came from a man in his 70s with active COVID-19.

The chain uses TRBV14 and TRBJ1-1, with 7 bases matching TRBD1. In germline, CDR1 is SGHDN, CDR2 FVKESK. CDR3 size: 14 residues. The V and J ends lost 4 bases and 2 bases, in that order; junction bases with no gene match: 4. CDR3 bases: TGTGCCAGCAGCCGCCAGGGGGGAAACACTGAAGCTTTCTTT. Translated, it gives CASSRQGGNTEAFF.

Written as DNA, the CDR3 is TGTGCCAGTAAAGGGGACAGGATGGGTCAGCCCCAGCATTTT. As protein: CASKGDRMGQPQHF. This chain joins TRBV19 and TRBJ1-5; 8 bases are a match to TRBD1. The J segment lost 6 bases and the V segment lost 7 bases, leaving 8 bases of the junction unmatched. CDR3 length equals 14 residues. CDR1 is LNHDA and CDR2 is SQIVND in the germline V gene (reference sequence).

For this clone: Within the sample, other DNA sequences also encode this same CDR3. The chain carries TRBV6-2 or TRBV6-3 and TRBJ2-7, with D perhaps TRBD2 (5 bases). Germline assignment: CDR1 MNHEY and CDR2 SVGEGT. V gave up 3 bases and J gave up 4 bases, with 7 bases separating them. This CDR3 has 12 amino acids. CDR3 residues: CASSYTGYEQYF. As DNA, the CDR3 is TGTGCCAGCAGTTATACGGGGTACGAGCAGTACTTC.

This clone appeared a single time. This chain uses TRBV7-8 with TRBJ2-5, with 11 bases aligning to TRBD1. This CDR3 comprises 18 residues. Unmatched junction bases numbered 12, after V lost 5 bases and J lost 1 base. From germline, CDR1 is SGHVS and CDR2 FQNEAQ. The CDR3 is CASSLFGGTGGGQETQYF. The CDR3 nucleotides read TGTGCCAGCAGCCTCTTCGGCGGGACAGGGGGAGGCCAAGAGACCCAGTACTTC. Full variable domain (rest looked up from reference TRBV7-8 and TRBJ2-5): GAGVSQSPRYKVAKRGQDVALRCDPISGHVSLFWYQQALGQGPEFLTYFQNEAQLDKSGLPSDRFFAERPEGSVSTLKIQRTQQEDSAVYLCASSLFGGTGGGQETQYFGPGTRLLVL.

This clone was counted a single time. The rearrangement uses TRBV18 and TRBJ2-1; 7 bases are a match to TRBD2. The J segment lost 3 bases and the V segment lost 2 bases, leaving 7 bases of the junction unmatched. Germline values: CDR1 KGHSH, CDR2 LQKENI. The CDR3 sequence is 16 residues long. The CDR3, as DNA: TGTGCCAGCTCACCAAAAGTGGGAGGGCTCTACAATGAGCAGTTCTTC. Translation: CASSPKVGGLYNEQFF.

The CDR3 loop is CAWSSGGETQYF. The CDR3 nucleotides are TGTGCCTGGAGTTCTGGGGGCGAGACCCAGTACTTC. The chain carries TRBV30 and TRBJ2-5, with D possibly being TRBD1 (6 bases). From germline, CDR1 is GTSNPN and CDR2 SVGIG (reference sequence). CDR3 length: 12 residues. V gave up 2 bases and J gave up 5 bases, with 9 bases separating them.

This rearrangement joins TRBV15 to TRBJ1-1; 10 nucleotides match TRBD1. The CDR3 sequence is 15 residues long. Losses at the gene ends were 4 bases for V and 5 bases for J; bases not matched to a gene: 7. Germline values: CDR1 LNHNV, CDR2 YYDKDF (reference sequence). The DNA for the CDR3 is TGTGCCACCAGCACCCGGACAGGGGGAGGGACTGAAGCTTTCTTT. It is translated as CATSTRTGGGTEAFF.

The V and J genes are TRBV7-6 and TRBJ2-7; maybe TRBD1 (5 bases). From germline, CDR1 is SGHVS and CDR2 FNYEAQ. Trimming removed 3 bases at V and 0 bases at J, with 9 bases between. CDR3 length equals 14 residues. This CDR3 reads CASSFGQGSYEQYF. In DNA, the CDR3 is TGTGCCAGCAGCTTTGGCCAGGGCTCCTACGAGCAGTACTTC.

As concerns this clone: Other DNA sequences in the same sample also yield this CDR3. The gene calls are TRBV7-2 and TRBJ1-1, with D possibly TRBD1 on 5 matching bases. The germline V gene has CDR1 SGHTA and CDR2 FQGNSA. The V end was cut by 2 bases, the J end by 9 bases, with 10 bases between. The CDR3 covers 12 residues. CDR3 nucleotides: TGTGCCAGCAGCTTATCCGGGGGTAAAGCTTTCTTT. Its protein product is CASSLSGGKAFF.

The J gene is TRBJ2-7, the V gene TRBV7-9, with D possibly TRBD2 on 5 matching bases. V lost 1 base and J lost 4, with 14 bases in between. This CDR3 has 15 amino acids. Germline CDR1 is SEHNR and CDR2 is FQNEAQ (reference sequence). CDR3 DNA: TGTGCCAGCAGCTTAGGGACTTCGGGAAGGTACGAGCAGTACTTC. Amino acid sequence: CASSLGTSGRYEQYF.

About this clone: One junction end disagrees with the germline gene, perhaps due to a read error. The chain joins TRBV24-1 to TRBJ2-3; possibly TRBD2 for D (7 bases). Per the germline V gene, CDR1 is KGHDR and CDR2 is SFDVKD. The CDR3 contains 13 residues. In DNA, the CDR3 is TGTGCCGCCAGGGGCGGGAGTGCAGATACGCAGTATTTT. Its protein product is CAARGGSADTQYF.

About this clone: At one end, the junction sequence differs from germline, possibly due to a read error. The chain couples TRBV6-5 to TRBJ2-7, with 9 positions matching TRBD1. This CDR3 comprises 11 residues. Per the germline V gene, CDR1 is MNHEY and CDR2 is SVGAGI. CDR3 in DNA: TGTGCCACTCGCTACGGGACAGGGAAGAACTTC. Translating gives CATRYGTGKNF.

The gene calls are TRBV9 and TRBJ1-2; possible D gene TRBD1, 6 bases. The CDR3 length is 15 residues. Germline values: CDR1 SGDLS, CDR2 YYNGEE. The germline V and J ends were trimmed by 4 bases and 4 bases, with 17 bases remaining between them. The CDR3 bases are TGTGCCAGCAGCCCCATCGGACAGCCTTTCTATGGCTACACCTTC. Encoded protein: CASSPIGQPFYGYTF.

This rearrangement joins TRBV5-1 to TRBJ2-3; 7 nucleotides line up with TRBD2. Germline-derived CDR1 and CDR2 are SGHRS and YFSETQ. The J segment lost 4 bases and the V segment lost 3 bases, leaving 8 bases of the junction unmatched. The CDR3 runs 15 residues. CDR3 protein: CASSWSGALPDTQYF. For the CDR3, the DNA is TGCGCCAGCAGCTGGAGCGGGGCTTTGCCAGATACGCAGTATTTT.

This rearrangement joins TRBV7-2 to TRBJ1-2; perhaps TRBD1 as D (6 bases). Germline loops: CDR1 SGHTA, CDR2 FQGNSA. The CDR3 is 13 amino acids. Trimming stripped 5 bases from V and 8 bases from J, with 15 bases between. Here the CDR3 reads CASSASLTGGYTF. CDR3 in DNA: TGTGCCAGCAGCGCCTCCCTGACAGGAGGCTACACCTTC.

J is TRBJ2-1 and V is TRBV5-1; 11 bases are a match to TRBD2. Germline V CDR1 and CDR2: SGHRS, YFSETQ. The CDR3 length is 16 residues. J gave up 6 bases and V 4 bases, and 9 bases lay outside the gene matches. CDR3 amino acids: CASSALTSGAGNEQFF. CDR3 nucleotides: TGCGCCAGCAGCGCCCTGACTAGCGGGGCTGGCAATGAGCAGTTCTTC.

This sequence joins TRBV7-2 and TRBJ1-6; D is uncertain. Trimming removed 1 base at V and 0 bases at J, with 10 bases between. CDR3 length: 17 amino acids. CDR1 SGHTA and CDR2 FQGNSA come from the germline V gene. The CDR3 DNA sequence: TGTGCCAGCAGCTTAGGGGCGCAGAGCTCCTATAATTCACCCCTCCACTTT. Translating gives CASSLGAQSSYNSPLHF.

The chain has TRBV3-1 (or the pseudogene TRBV3-2) and TRBJ2-7; TRBD2 agrees at 16 bases. The V and J ends lost 4 bases and 2 bases, in that order; junction bases with no gene match: 8. The CDR3 length is 18 residues. The V gene's germline CDR1 is LGHDT and CDR2 YNNKEL (reference sequence). The CDR3 DNA follows: TGTGCCAGCAGCCCCTCGGGACTAGCGGGAGGGCCTCCCTACGAGCAGTACTTC. Amino acids: CASSPSGLAGGPPYEQYF.

A single count supports this clone. As DNA, the CDR3 is TGTGCCAGCAGTTTAATCGGCGGCGGCAAGAACACTGAAGCTTTCTTT. Translation gives CASSLIGGGKNTEAFF. V and J are TRBV28 and TRBJ1-1; no firm D call. V was cut by 2 bases and J by 1 base, with 14 bases left in between. CDR3 length: 16 residues. CDR1 and CDR2 (germline): MDHEN, SYDVKM.

This chain connects TRBV4-3 to TRBJ1-2; D might be TRBD1 (6 bases). The CDR3 contains 15 residues. V lost 0 bases to trimming and J lost 2 bases, with 10 bases between them. The germline V gene encodes CDR1 LGHNA and CDR2 YSLEER. CDR3 in DNA: TGCGCCAGCAGCCAAGATGGGGGGGCGAACTATGGCTACACCTTC. Protein: CASSQDGGANYGYTF.

This clone showed up just once. The V and J genes are TRBV28 and TRBJ2-3; 11 bases agree with TRBD2. The CDR3 contains 15 residues. V shed 6 bases and J 4 bases; nucleotides not matched to a gene: 6. Germline loops: CDR1 MDHEN, CDR2 SYDVKM. The CDR3 here is CASRSGTSGSDTQYF. CDR3 DNA: TGTGCCAGCAGATCCGGGACTAGCGGATCAGATACGCAGTATTTT.

This clone was seen just once. The gene calls are TRBV4-3 and TRBJ2-1, with TRBD2 identical over 10 bases. The CDR3 has 16 residues. The germline V gene has CDR1 LGHNA and CDR2 YSLEER. Unmatched junction bases numbered 9, after V lost 2 bases and J lost 8 bases. CDR3 sequence reads: CASSQRGASGGDEQFF. The CDR3 DNA follows: TGCGCCAGCAGCCAAAGAGGGGCTAGCGGGGGCGATGAGCAGTTCTTC.

This clone was observed a handful of times. The chain joins TRBV4-1 to TRBJ2-2; 9 bases agree with TRBD2. Germline CDR1 is MGHRA and CDR2 is YSYEKL. This CDR3 region has 16 residues. V was pared by 1 base and J by 6 bases, with 6 bases of the junction left unmatched. The CDR3 reads CASSQGGAGGPGELFF. CDR3 nucleotide sequence: TGCGCCAGCAGCCAAGGTGGAGCGGGAGGCCCCGGGGAGCTGTTTTTT.